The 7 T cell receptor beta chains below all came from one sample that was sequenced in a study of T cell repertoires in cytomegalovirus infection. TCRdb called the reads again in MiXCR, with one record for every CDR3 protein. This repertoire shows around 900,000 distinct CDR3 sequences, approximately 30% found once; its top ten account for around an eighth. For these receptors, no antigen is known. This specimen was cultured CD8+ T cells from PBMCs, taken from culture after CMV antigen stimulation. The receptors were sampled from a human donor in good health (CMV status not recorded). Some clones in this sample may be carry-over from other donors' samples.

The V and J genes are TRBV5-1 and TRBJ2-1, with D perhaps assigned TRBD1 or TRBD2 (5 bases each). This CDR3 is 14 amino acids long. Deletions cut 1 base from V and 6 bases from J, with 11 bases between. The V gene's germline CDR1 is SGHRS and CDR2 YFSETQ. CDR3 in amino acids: CASSLIGGINEQFF. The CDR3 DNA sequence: TGCGCCAGCAGCTTGATTGGGGGAATCAATGAGCAGTTCTTC.

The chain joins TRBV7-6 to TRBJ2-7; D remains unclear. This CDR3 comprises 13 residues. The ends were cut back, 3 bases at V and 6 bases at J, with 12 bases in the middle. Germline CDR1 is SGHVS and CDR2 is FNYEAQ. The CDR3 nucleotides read TGTGCCAGCAGCTTTAAGGGATCCCTCGAGCAGTACTTC. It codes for CASSFKGSLEQYF.

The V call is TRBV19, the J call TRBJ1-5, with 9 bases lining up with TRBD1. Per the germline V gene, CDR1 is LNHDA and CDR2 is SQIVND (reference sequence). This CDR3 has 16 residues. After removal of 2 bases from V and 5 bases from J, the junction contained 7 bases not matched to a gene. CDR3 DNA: TGTGCCAGTAGTATAATGCCAACAGGGGGCGATCAGCCCCAGCATTTT. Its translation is CASSIMPTGGDQPQHF. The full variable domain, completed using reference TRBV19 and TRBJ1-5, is DGGITQSPKYLFRKEGQNVTLSCEQNLNHDAMYWYRQDPGQGLRLIYYSQIVNDFQKGDIAEGYSVSREKKESFPLTVTSAQKNPTAFYLCASSIMPTGGDQPQHFGDGTRLSIL.

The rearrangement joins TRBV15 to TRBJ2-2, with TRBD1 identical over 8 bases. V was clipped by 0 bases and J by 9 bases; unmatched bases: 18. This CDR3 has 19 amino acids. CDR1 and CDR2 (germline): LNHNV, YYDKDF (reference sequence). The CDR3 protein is CATSRETNPGQAPRWELFF. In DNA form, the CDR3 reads TGTGCCACCAGCAGAGAGACGAATCCGGGACAGGCGCCCAGATGGGAGCTGTTTTTT.

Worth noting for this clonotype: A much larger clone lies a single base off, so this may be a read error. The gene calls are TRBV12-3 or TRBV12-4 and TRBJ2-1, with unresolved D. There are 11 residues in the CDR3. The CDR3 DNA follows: TGTCCCAGCAGTTTCATGGCTGAGCAGTTCTTC. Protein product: CPSSFMAEQFF.

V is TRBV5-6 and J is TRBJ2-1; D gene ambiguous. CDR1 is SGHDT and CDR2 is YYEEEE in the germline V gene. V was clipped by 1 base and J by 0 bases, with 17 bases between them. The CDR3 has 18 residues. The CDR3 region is CASSLSLARPLSYNEQFF. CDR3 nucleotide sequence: TGTGCCAGCAGCTTGAGTTTGGCGAGGCCCCTCTCCTACAATGAGCAGTTCTTC.

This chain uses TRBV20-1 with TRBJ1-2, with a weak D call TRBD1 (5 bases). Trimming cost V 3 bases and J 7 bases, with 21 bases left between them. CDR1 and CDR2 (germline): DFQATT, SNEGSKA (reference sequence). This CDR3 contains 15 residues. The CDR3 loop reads CSARYSGTETSGYTF. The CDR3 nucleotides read TGCAGTGCTAGGTACTCGGGGACGGAGACTTCTGGCTACACCTTC.